This T cell receptor beta chain came from a study of T cell repertoires in cytomegalovirus infection. Study summary: Recently described HLA-C-restricted plus well-studied HLA-B-restricted CMV epitopes were used. Through public TCR beta signatures, both CMV infection and matching HLA type were indicated. Study outcomes and limitations: Cumulated frequencies of public TCR beta families served to identify carriers of CMV plus the relevant HLA. What dominated the ex vivo response were HLA-C-restricted CMV-specific TCR beta clonotypes.

Germline V gene data show CDR1 as MNHEY and CDR2 as SVGAGI. V was shortened by 6 bases and J by 5 bases, with 12 bases between the two germline ends. This CDR3 has 13 amino acids. As regards this clonotype: Its cognate antigen is unknown.

Each CDR3 protein is one row after TCRdb ran MiXCR on the reads. The sample contains 450,000 to 550,000 distinct CDR3 sequences, under 45% of which appear only once. The rearrangement joins TRBV6-5 to TRBJ2-3; D is undetermined. The source material was cultured PBMCs, sampled from culture after CMV antigen stimulation. This TCR was recovered from a human donor in good health (CMV status not recorded). Some clones in this sample may be carry-over from other donors' samples. As DNA, the CDR3 is TGTGCCAGCAGCCCCCCGGCCCTAGATACGCAGTATTTT. Translating gives CASSPPALDTQYF.